This T cell receptor (beta chain) came from a study of T cell repertoires in cytomegalovirus infection. For the study at large: Selected CMV epitopes included recently identified HLA-C-restricted ones as well as well-studied HLA-B-restricted ones. An indication of both CMV infection and matching HLA type came from public TCR beta signatures.

A word on this clonotype: Antigen: not known.

The germline V and J ends were trimmed by 6 bases and 3 bases, with 18 bases remaining between them. The CDR3 has 16 residues. From the reads, TCRdb called clonotypes with MiXCR, one entry per CDR3 protein. This repertoire shows around 710,000 distinct CDR3 sequences, roughly 28% found once; its top ten account for about 12%. Study results and caveats: Cumulative public TCR beta family frequency identified carriers of CMV plus the relevant HLA.

The source material was cultured CD8+ T cells from PBMCs, sampled from culture after CMV antigen stimulation. The chain joins TRBV12-3 or TRBV12-4 to TRBJ1-3; no clear D. The sequence was obtained from a human donor in good health (CMV status not recorded). Some clones in this sample may be carry-over from other donors' samples. CDR3 protein: CASSPPGGNYGNTIYF. In DNA, the CDR3 is TGTGCCAGCAGCCCCCCTGGAGGGAATTATGGAAACACCATATATTTT.